The 22 T cell receptor beta chains below come from one sample, sequenced in a study of blood T cell repertoires in COVID-19. The method was immunoSEQ multiplex PCR; TCRdb's version includes in-frame clones alone and lacks a portion of them. This sample yields roughly 200,000 clones, of which approximately 88% are seen a single time; under 30% belongs to the top ten. The sample was peripheral blood. These TCRs come from a man aged 35-49 years with acute or convalescent COVID-19.

This chain uses TRBV4-2 with TRBJ1-2; perhaps TRBD1 as D (6 bases). CDR3 size: 15 residues. CDR1 LGHNA and CDR2 YNFKEQ come from the germline V gene. V lost 6 bases, J lost 4 bases, and 18 bases lay in between. The CDR3 sequence: CASRPPSGGTYGYTF. The CDR3 DNA reads TGTGCCAGCAGACCCCCGTCTGGGGGCACCTATGGCTACACCTTC.

The chain combines TRBV5-6 with TRBJ1-3; a weak D match, TRBD1 (5 bases). Germline V gene lookup returns CDR1 SGHDT and CDR2 YYEEEE. Trimming shortened V by 0 bases and J by 0 bases, and 10 bases separated the two germline ends. The CDR3 length is 16 residues. The CDR3: CASSLAQGSSGNTIYF. The CDR3 bases are TGTGCCAGCAGCTTGGCTCAGGGTTCCTCTGGAAACACCATATATTTT.

The chain links TRBV5-4 to TRBJ2-2; a possible D gene is TRBD1 (6 bases). V dropped 5 bases and J dropped 7 bases, with 9 bases sitting between them. Germline values: CDR1 SGHNT, CDR2 YYREEE (reference sequence). This CDR3 is built from 12 residues. CDR3 sequence reads: CASRQDSGELFF. CDR3 sequence (DNA): TGTGCCAGCAGACAGGACAGCGGGGAGCTGTTTTTT.

This rearrangement joins TRBV13 to TRBJ2-1; 9 bases align to TRBD2. The V gene's germline CDR1 is PRHDT and CDR2 FYEKMQ (reference sequence). This CDR3 spans 15 amino acids. V trimming: 5 bases; J trimming: 1 base; junction bases outside the gene matches: 3. The CDR3 DNA follows: TGTGCCAGCAGCCGCGGGGGGGCATCCTACAATGAGCAGTTCTTC. As protein: CASSRGGASYNEQFF.

The chain carries TRBV5-1 and TRBJ2-7, with D uncertain. Trimming removed 3 bases from V and 2 bases from J, with 12 bases in between. The CDR3 extends over 14 amino acids. Germline CDR1 reads SGHRS; CDR2 reads YFSETQ. The CDR3 is CASSSGHNAYEQYF. The CDR3, as DNA: TGCGCCAGCAGCTCTGGGCACAACGCCTACGAGCAGTACTTC.

In this sample, this clone turned up once. The CDR3 protein is CASTPATGSTYEQYF. The CDR3 nucleotides are TGTGCCAGTACCCCGGCGACAGGATCTACCTACGAGCAGTACTTC. This chain uses TRBV19 with TRBJ2-7, with a possible D match to TRBD1 (6 bases). The CDR3 consists of 15 residues. Germline V lookup: CDR1 LNHDA, CDR2 SQIVND (reference sequence). The V and J ends lost 7 bases and 2 bases respectively, with 18 bases between them.

The chain couples TRBV25-1 to TRBJ2-1; D may be TRBD1 (6 bases). V shed 4 bases and J shed 9 bases, with 22 bases lying between them. Germline-derived CDR1 and CDR2 are MGHDK and SYGVNS. The CDR3 is made up of 16 amino acids. CDR3 sequence (DNA): TGTGCCAGCAGTGGCGACAGGAACACCCTTTCAGTTGAGCAGTTCTTC. Translating it yields CASSGDRNTLSVEQFF.

V and J are TRBV6-1 and TRBJ2-1, with D perhaps matching TRBD2 (6 bases). CDR1 and CDR2 from the germline V gene are MNHNS and SASEGT. This CDR3 is built from 16 residues. V was shortened by 2 bases and J by 3 bases, with 14 bases between the two germline ends. CDR3 DNA sequence: TGTGCCAGCAGTGAAATCTACGGGAGTCTCTACAATGAGCAGTTCTTC. This codes for CASSEIYGSLYNEQFF.

The chain joins TRBV6-4 to TRBJ1-6; TRBD1 matches at 7 bases. This CDR3 contains 15 residues. CDR1 is MRHNA and CDR2 is SNTAGT in the germline V gene. Losses at the gene ends were 4 bases for V and 7 bases for J; bases not matched to a gene: 7. CDR3 loop: CASSADRAGNSPLHF. In DNA form, the CDR3 reads TGTGCCAGCAGTGCCGACAGGGCGGGCAATTCACCCCTCCACTTT.

The genes are TRBV9 and TRBJ1-1, with TRBD1 matching over 9 bases. The trim removed 2 bases at V and 3 bases at J, leaving 20 bases unmatched. The CDR3 is made up of 20 amino acids. Germline V lookup: CDR1 SGDLS, CDR2 YYNGEE. CDR3 sequence: CASSVNPKLISTGGDTEAFF. CDR3 DNA: TGTGCCAGCAGCGTGAACCCCAAGCTTATTTCGACAGGGGGGGACACTGAAGCTTTCTTT.

The V call is TRBV15, the J call TRBJ2-5; D not resolved. Germline lookup yields CDR1 LNHNV and CDR2 YYDKDF (reference sequence). This CDR3 has 14 residues. V lost 1 base and J lost 5, with 11 bases in between. As DNA, the CDR3 is TGTGCCACCAGCAGAGCGGCTAGGAGCGAGACCCAGTACTTC. This codes for CATSRAARSETQYF.

The chain couples TRBV6-5 to TRBJ1-2; D might be TRBD1 (5 bases). Trimming shortened V by 6 bases and J by 1 base, and 15 bases separated the two germline ends. This CDR3 is 15 amino acids long. CDR1 MNHEY and CDR2 SVGAGI come from the germline V gene. The CDR3 DNA is TGTGCCAGCAGCCGAACCGCCGGGGGTAACTATGGCTACACCTTC. This translates into CASSRTAGGNYGYTF.

Only a few counts were recorded for this clone. Other DNA sequences in this sample translate to the same CDR3. The chain combines TRBV3-1 (or the pseudogene TRBV3-2) with TRBJ2-3, with 9 nucleotides matching TRBD1. CDR1 is LGHDT, CDR2 YNNKEL, per germline (reference sequence). The length of the CDR3 is 14 residues. The ends lost 4 bases at V and 4 bases at J; junction bases unmatched: 3. Written as DNA, the CDR3 is TGTGCCAGCAGCCGAGGACAGGGGCCAGATACGCAGTATTTT. It codes for CASSRGQGPDTQYF.

This chain links TRBV9 with TRBJ2-1, with TRBD2 identical over 7 bases. CDR1 and CDR2 (germline): SGDLS, YYNGEE. Losses at the gene ends were 4 bases for V and 2 bases for J; bases not matched to a gene: 3. The CDR3 consists of 14 residues. CDR3 DNA sequence: TGTGCCAGCAGCCTTAGCGGGCCCTACAATGAGCAGTTCTTC. Protein: CASSLSGPYNEQFF.

This clone appeared once. The chain recombines TRBV18 with TRBJ1-2; 9 positions agree with TRBD1. CDR1 is KGHSH, CDR2 LQKENI, per germline. The CDR3 is made up of 16 amino acids. V gave up 3 bases and J gave up 8 bases; unmatched junction bases: 13. The CDR3 sequence: CASSPTPGQGIGGYTF. In DNA form, the CDR3 reads TGTGCCAGCTCACCCACGCCGGGACAGGGTATCGGAGGCTACACCTTC.

The chain carries TRBV6-2 or TRBV6-3 and TRBJ2-7; D unclear. The germline gives CDR1 MNHEY, CDR2 SVGEGT. Deletions cut 2 bases from V and 0 bases from J, with 8 bases between. The CDR3 covers 14 residues. The CDR3 DNA sequence: TGTGCCAGCAGTTACACCCGGGTCTCCTACGAGCAGTACTTC. The encoded protein is CASSYTRVSYEQYF.

V gene TRBV29-1 combines with J gene TRBJ1-3; tentative D call: TRBD1 (5 bases). There are 12 residues in the CDR3. The V gene's germline CDR1 is SQVTM and CDR2 ANQGSEA. V was cut by 3 bases and J by 9 bases, with 12 bases left in between. The CDR3 DNA is TGCAGCGTTGATCGGGGGGTTGGCACCATATATTTT. Protein sequence: CSVDRGVGTIYF.

This chain connects TRBV7-9 to TRBJ1-2, with D maybe TRBD1 (6 bases). CDR1 and CDR2 (germline): SEHNR, FQNEAQ (reference sequence). The V end was cut by 1 base, the J end by 3 bases, with 6 bases between. This CDR3 is built from 13 residues. The CDR3 DNA is TGTGCCAGCAGCTTAGACAGGGACTATGGCTACACCTTC. Translation gives CASSLDRDYGYTF.

The chain carries TRBV5-1 and TRBJ1-2; no definite D call. The CDR3 extends over 13 amino acids. Germline CDR1 is SGHRS and CDR2 is YFSETQ. Trimming left V 0 bases short and J 4 bases short, with 7 bases between. CDR3: CASSLDSTYGYTF. DNA of the CDR3: TGCGCCAGCAGCTTGGACAGCACCTATGGCTACACCTTC. Supplemented by reference TRBV5-1 and TRBJ1-2, the full variable domain reads KAGVTQTPRYLIKTRGQQVTLSCSPISGHRSVSWYQQTPGQGLQFLFEYFSETQRNKGNFPGRFSGRQFSNSRSEMNVSTLELGDSALYLCASSLDSTYGYTFGSGTRLTVV.

V gene TRBV11-1 combines with J gene TRBJ2-1; D ambiguous. V was shortened by 6 bases and J by 8 bases, with 8 bases between the two germline ends. The CDR3 has 11 residues. CDR1 SGHAT and CDR2 FQDESV come from the germline V gene (reference sequence). The CDR3 loop is CASSRRDEQFF. CDR3 DNA sequence: TGTGCCAGCAGTCGCCGGGATGAGCAGTTCTTC.

The chain links TRBV2 to TRBJ2-2, with D unclear. This CDR3 spans 14 amino acids. CDR1 and CDR2 (germline): SNHLY, FYNNEI. V lost 10 bases and J 2 bases, leaving 14 bases between the germline ends. The CDR3 protein is CANSLKVNTGELFF. In nucleotides, the CDR3 is TGTGCCAACTCTCTGAAAGTCAACACCGGGGAGCTGTTTTTT.

In its sample, this clone was seen a few times. This chain connects TRBV20-1 to TRBJ1-1; a weak D match, TRBD1 (5 bases). The CDR3 covers 11 residues. Germline V gene data show CDR1 as DFQATT and CDR2 as SNEGSKA (reference sequence). V shed 3 bases and J shed 7 bases, with 9 bases lying between them. CDR3 region: CSARTAVEAFF. For the CDR3, the DNA is TGCAGTGCTAGGACAGCAGTTGAAGCTTTCTTT.